Given below is one T cell receptor beta chain in context. The target antigen is unknown. V was pared by 4 bases and J by 5 bases, with 9 bases of the junction left unmatched. The V gene's germline CDR1 is SGHRS and CDR2 YFSETQ. The CDR3 runs 17 residues. The sample comes from a study of T cells in localized non-small cell lung cancer. Regarding the study as a whole: Exceeding tumor, uninvolved adjacent lung had the highest T cell clonality.

Method: immunoSEQ multiplex PCR; TCRdb's copy keeps in-frame clones and lacks some. The sample holds about 7,000 clones; approximately 50% are singletons and the top ten take around 2.8%. This clonotype originated in a female donor of 60 years or more with stage I lung adenocarcinoma. The sample in question was lymph node tissue, obtained before any cancer treatment. The chain employs TRBV5-1 and TRBJ2-5; 15 positions agree with TRBD2. The CDR3 loop reads CASSVGLAGGRWETQYF. DNA for the CDR3: TGCGCCAGCAGCGTGGGACTAGCGGGGGGACGGTGGGAGACCCAGTACTTC.